This TCR beta chain originates from a study of beta chain features in type 1 diabetes. Study-level points and caveats: Moderately but significantly shorter TCRB CDR3s were found in Type 1 diabetes patients in all four CD4+ subsets. Shorter templates may be favored by PCR, equally so in patients and controls. Among patients, naive, central memory and Treg TCRB repertoires appeared more similar than among healthy donors.

Sorted cells reached over 95% purity in every population. Reverse transcription of all isolated RNA meant that expressed TCRB transcripts were sequenced. Profiling relied on immunoSEQ multiplex PCR, and the TCRdb table lists in-frame clones only, not all of them. The sample holds 300,000 to 400,000 clones, 9.6% seen once. V lost 0 bases and J lost 8, with 20 bases in between. Germline loops: CDR1 KGHSH, CDR2 LQKENI. This CDR3 has 16 amino acids. This clone was detected only a few times. What it recognizes is unknown. The chain employs TRBV18 and TRBJ2-7; tentative D call: TRBD1 (6 bases). This receptor was obtained from a man younger than 40 with type 1 diabetes. The sequencing input was central memory CD4+ T cells from blood. The CDR3 here is CASSPPESGGDGQQYF. The DNA for the CDR3 is TGTGCCAGCTCACCACCCGAATCTGGGGGCGACGGGCAGCAGTACTTC.